Shown below are 29 T cell receptor beta chains from a single sample sequenced in a study of blood T cell repertoires in COVID-19. Assay: immunoSEQ multiplex PCR; the TCRdb copy retains only in-frame clones and omits some. The data contain about 240,000 clones, roughly 86% of them singletons. Sequenced input: peripheral blood. Receptors were obtained from a woman aged 30 to 39 with acute or convalescent COVID-19.

J is TRBJ1-5 and V is TRBV3-1 (or the pseudogene TRBV3-2); maybe TRBD1 (6 bases). This CDR3 has 13 amino acids. V lost 6 bases and J lost 8, with 14 bases in between. Germline CDR1 and CDR2: LGHDT and YNNKEL (reference sequence). This chain's CDR3 is CASRHRVTEPQHF. CDR3 coding DNA: TGTGCCAGCAGGCACAGGGTTACTGAGCCCCAGCATTTT.

This clone was recorded once. V and J are TRBV7-9 and TRBJ2-7; 8 nucleotides line up with TRBD1. Germline CDR1 and CDR2: SEHNR and FQNEAQ (reference sequence). The V and J ends lost 3 bases and 1 base, in that order; junction bases with no gene match: 5. This CDR3 is built from 15 residues. In DNA form, the CDR3 reads TGTGCCAGCAGCTTGGGACAGGTCAGTTCCTACGAGCAGTACTTC. Its protein product is CASSLGQVSSYEQYF.

A single count supports this clone. The rearrangement uses TRBV2 and TRBJ1-4; D is ambiguous. V shed 6 bases and J shed 0 bases, with 11 bases lying between them. This CDR3 region has 15 residues. The germline gives CDR1 SNHLY, CDR2 FYNNEI. The CDR3 protein is CASRWSETTNEKLFF. CDR3 sequence (DNA): TGTGCCAGCAGGTGGTCGGAGACAACTAATGAAAAACTGTTTTTT.

The chain links TRBV9 to TRBJ1-3; TRBD1 matches at 7 bases. CDR3 size: 13 residues. Germline CDR1 and CDR2: SGDLS and YYNGEE. With V trimmed by 2 bases and J by 8 bases, 4 bases remained unmatched. The CDR3 DNA reads as TGTGCCAGCAGCGTGGGACAGCCGGACACCATATATTTT. Encoded protein: CASSVGQPDTIYF.

This clone showed up just a few times. The CDR3 spells CASSTSRDLNTGELFF. The CDR3, as DNA: TGTGCCAGCAGTACCAGTAGGGACTTGAACACCGGGGAGCTGTTTTTT. The chain employs TRBV6-6 and TRBJ2-2; possibly TRBD2 for D (6 bases). V was pared by 5 bases and J by 1 base, with 14 bases between. This CDR3 has 16 residues. Germline CDR1 reads MNHNY; CDR2 reads SVGAGI (reference sequence).

J is TRBJ2-7 and V is TRBV18; 7 positions agree with TRBD1. Trimming took 3 bases from V and 0 from J; bases not matched to a gene: 5. Germline CDR1 and CDR2: KGHSH and LQKENI. The CDR3 sequence is 15 residues long. In DNA form, the CDR3 reads TGTGCCAGCTCACCTAATACAGGGGCCTCCTACGAGCAGTACTTC. Translated, it gives CASSPNTGASYEQYF. The full variable domain, with the rest looked up from reference TRBV18 and TRBJ2-7, is NAGVMQNPRHLVRRRGQEARLRCSPMKGHSHVYWYRQLPEEGLKFMVYLQKENIIDESGMPKERFSAEFPKEGPSILRIQQVVRGDSAAYFCASSPNTGASYEQYFGPGTRLTVT.

This chain joins TRBV6-5 and TRBJ1-1; 8 bases line up with TRBD1. CDR3 length equals 15 residues. Germline trimming cut 6 bases from V and 0 bases from J; bases unmatched to any gene: 6. CDR1 and CDR2 from the germline V gene are MNHEY and SVGAGI. This CDR3 reads CASRGQVGVNTEAFF. The CDR3 nucleotides are TGTGCCAGCAGGGGACAGGTCGGAGTGAACACTGAAGCTTTCTTT.

V gene TRBV4-3 combines with J gene TRBJ1-2; 12 positions match TRBD1. CDR3 length: 19 amino acids. The V gene's germline CDR1 is LGHNA and CDR2 YSLEER. V lost 2 bases and J lost 4; bases outside the gene matches: 14. The CDR3 sequence: CASSQRTAGQGAFSYGYTF. The CDR3 nucleotides are TGCGCCAGCAGCCAACGTACCGCGGGACAGGGGGCGTTCAGCTATGGCTACACCTTC.

The J gene is TRBJ2-1, the V gene TRBV7-2; D call uncertain. This CDR3 spans 16 amino acids. Trimming took off 5 bases at V and 5 bases at J, with 19 bases between the two ends. CDR1 SGHTA and CDR2 FQGNSA come from the germline V gene. This chain's CDR3 is CASSPQPAATHNEQFF. Written as DNA, the CDR3 is TGTGCCAGCAGCCCGCAACCGGCGGCGACTCACAATGAGCAGTTCTTC.

The rearrangement links TRBV19 to TRBJ2-7; 7 bases map to TRBD1. CDR3 size: 12 residues. The germline CDR1 and CDR2 sequences are LNHDA and SQIVND (reference sequence). The J segment lost 0 bases and the V segment lost 8 bases, leaving 1 base of the junction unmatched. This CDR3 reads CASQGDSYEQYF. In DNA form, the CDR3 reads TGTGCCAGTCAGGGGGACTCCTACGAGCAGTACTTC.

The rearrangement links TRBV10-3 to TRBJ1-1; 7 nucleotides agree with TRBD1. J was trimmed by 5 bases and V by 3 bases; bases with no gene match: 6. Germline CDR1 is ENHRY and CDR2 is SYGVKD. The CDR3 sequence is 14 residues long. This CDR3 is CAISDPARGTEAFF. In DNA, the CDR3 is TGTGCCATCAGTGACCCCGCCAGGGGGACTGAAGCTTTCTTT.

J is TRBJ2-7 and V is TRBV7-9; weak D call: TRBD2 (6 bases). CDR1 SEHNR and CDR2 FQNEAQ come from the germline V gene (reference sequence). The V gene lost 6 bases and the J gene lost 3 bases, with 12 bases spanning the gap. The CDR3 is 13 amino acids. This CDR3 reads CASRGGPDYEQYF. As DNA, the CDR3 is TGTGCCAGCAGGGGGGGACCGGACTACGAGCAGTACTTC.

This chain joins TRBV19 and TRBJ2-7, with D possibly being TRBD1 (7 bases). Deletions cut 3 bases from V and 0 bases from J, with 15 bases between. Germline lookup yields CDR1 LNHDA and CDR2 SQIVND (reference sequence). This CDR3 region has 16 residues. In nucleotides, the CDR3 is TGTGCCAGTAGTATGCAGGGGGGAGCCCTCTCCTACGAGCAGTACTTC. Residues: CASSMQGGALSYEQYF.

The J gene is TRBJ2-1, the V gene TRBV29-1; D perhaps matches TRBD1 (6 bases). Trimming cost V 6 bases and J 4 bases, with 10 bases left between them. The CDR3 runs 12 residues. The germline CDR1 and CDR2 sequences are SQVTM and ANQGSEA. The CDR3 DNA reads as TGCAGCGTGAGGGGGAGTTACAATGAGCAGTTCTTC. Residues: CSVRGSYNEQFF.

As to this clone: This sample also contains other DNA sequences that code for the same CDR3. This rearrangement joins TRBV18 to TRBJ2-3; D remains unclear. CDR3 length: 13 amino acids. Germline values: CDR1 KGHSH, CDR2 LQKENI. The V gene lost 3 bases and the J gene lost 1 base, with 5 bases spanning the gap. DNA of the CDR3: TGTGCCAGCTCACCCGCGGGCACAGATACGCAGTATTTT. Protein sequence: CASSPAGTDTQYF. The full variable domain, completed using reference TRBV18 and TRBJ2-3, is NAGVMQNPRHLVRRRGQEARLRCSPMKGHSHVYWYRQLPEEGLKFMVYLQKENIIDESGMPKERFSAEFPKEGPSILRIQQVVRGDSAAYFCASSPAGTDTQYFGPGTRLTVL.

This rearrangement joins TRBV27 to TRBJ2-7; TRBD1 matches at 8 bases. The V segment lost 5 bases and the J segment 3 bases; nucleotides outside the gene matches: 9. The CDR3 has 15 residues. CDR1 and CDR2 from the germline V gene are MNHEY and SMNVEV (reference sequence). In nucleotides, the CDR3 is TGTGCCAGCAGTCGGGACAGGAGCTTAGTCTACGAGCAGTACTTC. It specifies CASSRDRSLVYEQYF.

This rearrangement joins TRBV20-1 to TRBJ1-3, with D unresolved. Trimming cost V 3 bases and J 2 bases, with 11 bases left between them. The CDR3 runs 14 residues. Germline CDR1 is DFQATT and CDR2 is SNEGSKA (reference sequence). CDR3 loop: CSASDLVAGNTIYF. The CDR3 DNA reads as TGCAGTGCTAGTGATTTAGTGGCTGGAAACACCATATATTTT.

The V call is TRBV24-1, the J call TRBJ2-7, with TRBD2 as a possible D gene (5 bases). The germline gives CDR1 KGHDR, CDR2 SFDVKD. The CDR3 sequence is 12 residues long. The V end lost 4 bases, the J end lost 7 bases, and 10 bases lay between the germline ends. The CDR3 sequence is CATSDQLGEQYF. The CDR3 nucleotides are TGTGCCACCAGTGACCAACTAGGTGAGCAGTACTTC.

The V call is TRBV5-4, the J call TRBJ2-1; TRBD2 matches at 14 bases. The CDR3 totals 17 residues. After removal of 4 bases from V and 4 bases from J, the junction contained 7 bases not matched to a gene. Germline V CDR1 and CDR2: SGHNT, YYREEE (reference sequence). CDR3 in DNA: TGTGCCAGCAGCCCTGGACTAGCGGGAGGTCGATACAATGAGCAGTTCTTC. It specifies CASSPGLAGGRYNEQFF.

This clone was seen only once. The chain recombines TRBV15 with TRBJ2-1, with 16 bases that match TRBD2. The CDR3 totals 20 residues. V gave up 0 bases and J gave up 8 bases; unmatched junction bases: 13. The V gene's germline CDR1 is LNHNV and CDR2 YYDKDF (reference sequence). The CDR3 region is CATSREPGTSGRALSYEQFF. In DNA, the CDR3 is TGTGCCACCAGCAGAGAACCCGGGACTAGCGGGAGGGCGCTCTCGTATGAGCAGTTCTTC.

This chain links TRBV9 with TRBJ2-5, with 16 bases aligning to TRBD2. Germline CDR1 and CDR2: SGDLS and YYNGEE. This CDR3 comprises 18 residues. V was clipped by 3 bases and J by 5 bases; unmatched bases: 10. The CDR3 is CASSAQGLAGGFRETQYF. CDR3 coding DNA: TGTGCCAGCAGCGCGCAGGGACTAGCGGGAGGGTTCAGGGAGACCCAGTACTTC. The complete variable domain, with remaining parts taken from reference TRBV9 and TRBJ2-5, reads DSGVTQTPKHLITATGQRVTLRCSPRSGDLSVYWYQQSLDQGLQFLIQYYNGEERAKGNILERFSAQQFPDLHSELNLSSLELGDSALYFCASSAQGLAGGFRETQYFGPGTRLLVL.

V is TRBV7-9 and J is TRBJ1-3, with D tentatively TRBD1 (5 bases). CDR1 SEHNR and CDR2 FQNEAQ come from the germline V gene (reference sequence). CDR3 length: 17 residues. Trimming shortened V by 3 bases and J by 0 bases, and 15 bases separated the two germline ends. CDR3 in DNA: TGTGCCAGCAGCTTCGGCGACAGATCGACCTCTGGAAACACCATATATTTT. Translated: CASSFGDRSTSGNTIYF.

The V and J genes are TRBV28 and TRBJ2-1; TRBD2 aligns across 12 bases. Germline V gene sequence: CDR1 MDHEN, CDR2 SYDVKM. Losses at the gene ends were 3 bases for V and 7 bases for J; bases not matched to a gene: 7. CDR3 length equals 16 residues. In DNA, the CDR3 is TGTGCCAGCAGTTTCCCGGCTAGCGGGAGGGGGAATGAGCAGTTCTTC. It encodes CASSFPASGRGNEQFF.

This chain uses TRBV6-4 with TRBJ2-2, with TRBD2 matching 11 bases. The germline V gene encodes CDR1 MRHNA and CDR2 SNTAGT. Trimming cost V 3 bases and J 4 bases; bases outside gene matches: 4. The CDR3 sequence is 16 residues long. This chain's CDR3 is CASSELAGAGTGELFF. CDR3 nucleotide sequence: TGTGCCAGCAGTGAACTAGCGGGAGCGGGCACCGGGGAGCTGTTTTTT.

This chain links TRBV6-5 with TRBJ2-7, with 7 bases aligning to TRBD1. V was clipped by 5 bases and J by 1 base; unmatched bases: 8. The CDR3 has 15 residues. Germline lookup yields CDR1 MNHEY and CDR2 SVGAGI. Written as DNA, the CDR3 is TGTGCCAGCAGTAGTATAAGGGACAGTTCCTACGAGCAGTACTTC. Protein: CASSSIRDSSYEQYF.

The chain uses TRBV4-2 and TRBJ2-5; a possible D gene is TRBD1 (5 bases). Germline V lookup: CDR1 LGHNA, CDR2 YNFKEQ. This CDR3 comprises 14 residues. V was trimmed by 3 bases and J by 1 base, leaving 9 bases between them. CDR3 coding DNA: TGTGCCAGCAGCCACCCAGGGCCCCAAGAGACCCAGTACTTC. Its protein product is CASSHPGPQETQYF.

The V gene is TRBV4-3, the J gene TRBJ2-1, with D unresolved. The CDR3 loop spans 15 amino acids. Looked up from germline, CDR1 is LGHNA and CDR2 is YSLEER. V lost 2 bases, J lost 10 bases, and 18 bases lay in between. CDR3 sequence reads: CASSQNRGFSREQFF. CDR3 DNA: TGCGCCAGCAGCCAAAACCGAGGCTTTTCTCGAGAGCAGTTCTTC.

This chain connects TRBV7-6 to TRBJ2-1; D uncertain. The CDR3 extends over 15 amino acids. Per the germline V gene, CDR1 is SGHVS and CDR2 is FNYEAQ. The V and J ends lost 3 bases and 3 bases respectively, with 12 bases between them. This chain's CDR3 is CASSLQRELYNEQFF. The CDR3 DNA sequence: TGTGCCAGCAGCTTGCAACGAGAGCTCTACAATGAGCAGTTCTTC.

The chain combines TRBV7-8 with TRBJ2-7; TRBD2 aligns across 11 bases. The V gene end was trimmed by 1 base and the J gene end by 3 bases; junction bases not matched to a gene: 11. The CDR3 covers 18 residues. Germline V gene data show CDR1 as SGHVS and CDR2 as FQNEAQ. The CDR3 loop reads CASSLVGSGRARVYEQYF. The CDR3 DNA sequence: TGTGCCAGCAGCTTAGTAGGTAGCGGGAGGGCCCGGGTCTACGAGCAGTACTTC.